Each of the 5 T cell receptor beta chains below was sequenced from the same sample in a study of blood T cells in healthy people across ages. Then a second PCR, running about 7 to 11 cycles, was carried out with a sample-barcoded 5' primer and a J-beta primer mix. TCRdb re-derived calls from the 5' RACE reads in MiXCR, one entry per CDR3 protein. The sample records 650,000 to 1,000,000 distinct CDR3 sequences, roughly 35% being singletons. The sequenced sample consisted of blood. All receptors derive from a young man in good health.

The chain uses TRBV2 and TRBJ1-3; 8 nucleotides match TRBD1. V shed 6 bases, J shed 7 bases, and the junction held 8 bases outside the gene matches. The germline V gene encodes CDR1 SNHLY and CDR2 FYNNEI. The CDR3 is 14 residues long. The CDR3 reads CASRETGVFNTIYF. DNA for the CDR3: TGTGCCAGCAGGGAGACAGGGGTATTCAACACCATATATTTT.

The chain carries TRBV6-1 and TRBJ2-3; D unresolved. The CDR3 contains 17 residues. The germline gives CDR1 MNHNS, CDR2 SASEGT. Trimming removed 5 bases from V and 0 bases from J, with 18 bases in between. The CDR3: CASSRQGLIPSTDTQYF. DNA of the CDR3: TGTGCCAGCAGTCGTCAAGGGCTTATCCCCAGCACAGATACGCAGTATTTT.

This clonotype was seen a handful of times. The rearrangement uses TRBV20-1 and TRBJ1-1, with a tentative D call TRBD1 (6 bases). The CDR3 totals 12 residues. With 3 bases removed from V and 4 bases from J, the gap between germline ends came to 9 bases. Germline CDR1 reads DFQATT; CDR2 reads SNEGSKA (reference sequence). The CDR3 is CSASRGPTEAFF. CDR3 bases: TGCAGTGCTAGTCGGGGGCCCACTGAAGCTTTCTTT.

The gene calls are TRBV15 and TRBJ1-1; D not resolved. V gave up 3 bases and J gave up 0 bases, with 11 bases separating them. CDR1 and CDR2 from the germline V gene are LNHNV and YYDKDF (reference sequence). The CDR3 sequence is 15 residues long. The CDR3 sequence is CATSSLDGMNTEAFF. The CDR3, as DNA: TGTGCCACCAGCAGCCTGGACGGCATGAACACTGAAGCTTTCTTT.

Concerning this clonotype: A much larger clone sits a single nucleotide away, making a read error possible. The chain links TRBV5-5 to TRBJ1-2, with 8 bases matching TRBD1. V shed 5 bases and J 3 bases; nucleotides not matched to a gene: 6. The CDR3 has 14 residues. Germline V gene lookup returns CDR1 SGHKS and CDR2 YYEKEE (reference sequence). The CDR3 DNA follows: TGTGCCAGCAGGGAACAGGGGGTAGACTATGGCTACACCTTC. It encodes CASREQGVDYGYTF.